This is a list of T cell receptor beta chains from one sample in a study of chemoradiotherapy in HPV16-positive cancers. TCRdb's copy holds only in-frame clones and misses some; the assay was immunoSEQ multiplex PCR. The sample has some 5,800 clones, 73% seen once. The biological material was taken from a patient who underwent chemoradiotherapy. The receptors stem from a human donor with HPV-associated anogenital cancer. The CDR3 runs from the conserved cysteine through the conserved F or W. The D gene is left open where the match is weak. Expanded clones get a size class; other rows say once, few or many, or leave the size out.

clone size: -
J gene: TRBJ1-2
V gene: TRBV28
D gene: -
CDR3 DNA: TGTGCCAGCCAAGGTGTGGGCTATGGCTACACCTTC
CDR3 protein: CASQGVGYGYTF

clone size: -
J gene: TRBJ2-7
V gene: TRBV7-9
D gene: -
CDR3 DNA: TGTGCCAGCAGCTTCACGCCGGGGGCCGGCGAGCAGTACTTC
CDR3 protein: CASSFTPGAGEQYF

clone size: -
J gene: TRBJ2-2
V gene: TRBV5-6
D gene: TRBD1
CDR3 DNA: TGTGCCAGCAGCTTGTACGACAGGGGGCTTCGCACCGGGGAGCTGTTTTTT
CDR3 protein: CASSLYDRGLRTGELFF

clone size: -
J gene: TRBJ1-1
V gene: TRBV7-9
D gene: -
CDR3 DNA: TGTGCCAGCAGCTTAGCACTCACTGAAGCTTTCTTT
CDR3 protein: CASSLALTEAFF

clone size: few
J gene: TRBJ1-2
V gene: TRBV4-1
D gene: -
CDR3 DNA: TGCGCCAGCAGCCAAGATTCGAGGCCGCGGTTAAGCTATGGCTACACCTTC
CDR3 protein: CASSQDSRPRLSYGYTF

clone size: -
J gene: TRBJ2-1
V gene: TRBV11-2
D gene: TRBD2
CDR3 DNA: TGTGCCAGCAGCTTAGATCTTACTAGCGGGGGGGCGGATGAGCAGTTCTTC
CDR3 protein: CASSLDLTSGGADEQFF

clone size: -
J gene: TRBJ1-1
V gene: TRBV4-1
D gene: -
CDR3 DNA: TGCGCCAGCAGCCAATCAGGACGGACGAACACTGAAGCTTTCTTT
CDR3 protein: CASSQSGRTNTEAFF

clone size: -
J gene: TRBJ1-5
V gene: TRBV15
D gene: -
CDR3 DNA: TGTGCCACCAGCAGAGATGAGTTCCGGTTTACTGATAGCAATCAGCCCCAGCATTTT
CDR3 protein: CATSRDEFRFTDSNQPQHF

clone size: -
J gene: TRBJ2-5
V gene: TRBV2
D gene: -
CDR3 DNA: TGTGCCAGCAAACGTTGGGGGGTACTACAAGAGACCCAGTACTTC
CDR3 protein: CASKRWGVLQETQYF

clone size: few
J gene: TRBJ1-2
V gene: TRBV4-1
D gene: -
CDR3 DNA: TGCGCCAGCAGCCAAGGCACCCTCTACACCTTC
CDR3 protein: CASSQGTLYTF

clone size: few
J gene: TRBJ1-2
V gene: TRBV7-6
D gene: -
CDR3 DNA: TGTGCCAGCAGCTTGGGCAAGGACTATGGCTACACCTTC
CDR3 protein: CASSLGKDYGYTF

clone size: few
J gene: TRBJ1-2
V gene: TRBV27
D gene: -
CDR3 DNA: TGTGCCAGCAGTTTATCTCGCGGCAGGATTCATGGCTACACCTTC
CDR3 protein: CASSLSRGRIHGYTF

clone size: -
J gene: TRBJ2-3
V gene: TRBV4-1
D gene: TRBD1
CDR3 DNA: TGCGCCAGCAGCCAACCACGACAGGGTAGGGCCACAGATACGCAGTATTTT
CDR3 protein: CASSQPRQGRATDTQYF

clone size: -
J gene: TRBJ2-7
V gene: TRBV4-3
D gene: -
CDR3 DNA: TGCGCCAGCAGCCAAGATCTAGGCTACGAGCAGTACTTC
CDR3 protein: CASSQDLGYEQYF

clone size: -
J gene: TRBJ1-2
V gene: TRBV4-3
D gene: TRBD1
CDR3 DNA: TGCGCCAGCAGCCAGAGGGCCGGACAGGGCAACTATGGCTACACCTTC
CDR3 protein: CASSQRAGQGNYGYTF

clone size: -
J gene: TRBJ1-2
V gene: TRBV11-2
D gene: -
CDR3 DNA: TGTGCCAGCAGCTTAGTAGGGGGATATGGCTACACCTTC
CDR3 protein: CASSLVGGYGYTF

clone size: few
J gene: TRBJ1-6
V gene: TRBV19
D gene: TRBD1
CDR3 DNA: TGTGCCAGCGGTTCTAGGACAGGCGGCTCACCCCTCCACTTT
CDR3 protein: CASGSRTGGSPLHF

clone size: -
J gene: TRBJ1-2
V gene: TRBV2
D gene: TRBD1
CDR3 DNA: TGTGCCAGCCTCTTGACGGGACAGGAAGGTGGCTACACCTTC
CDR3 protein: CASLLTGQEGGYTF

clone size: -
J gene: TRBJ1-2
V gene: TRBV28
D gene: -
CDR3 DNA: TGTGCCAGCAGTTTGGCCGGAGACTATGGCTACACCTTC
CDR3 protein: CASSLAGDYGYTF

clone size: -
J gene: TRBJ2-1
V gene: TRBV4-3
D gene: -
CDR3 DNA: TGCGCCAGCAGCCAAGGACGCGGCAGTTCGAATGAGCAGTTCTTC
CDR3 protein: CASSQGRGSSNEQFF

clone size: -
J gene: TRBJ1-3
V gene: TRBV19
D gene: -
CDR3 DNA: TGTGCCAGTAGCCGGGGCACTGGAAACACCATATATTTT
CDR3 protein: CASSRGTGNTIYF

clone size: -
J gene: TRBJ1-1
V gene: TRBV7-2
D gene: TRBD1
CDR3 DNA: TGTGCCAGCAGCTTCTTTAGCCTACAGGGGAAAGTTGCTTTCTTT
CDR3 protein: CASSFFSLQGKVAFF

clone size: -
J gene: TRBJ2-5
V gene: TRBV2
D gene: -
CDR3 DNA: TGTGCCAGCATAGGGCAGCAAGAGACCCAGTACTTC
CDR3 protein: CASIGQQETQYF

clone size: -
J gene: TRBJ2-7
V gene: TRBV18
D gene: -
CDR3 DNA: TGTGCCAGCTCACCAAGACTAGACTACGAGCAGTACTTC
CDR3 protein: CASSPRLDYEQYF

clone size: -
J gene: TRBJ1-5
V gene: TRBV2
D gene: TRBD1
CDR3 DNA: TGTGCCAGCAGCCAGGGGGCCGTTCAGCCCCAGCATTTT
CDR3 protein: CASSQGAVQPQHF

clone size: -
J gene: TRBJ2-3
V gene: TRBV12-5
D gene: -
CDR3 DNA: TGTGCTAGTGGTTTGGTACTCGGACAACGGATGGATACGCAGTATTTT
CDR3 protein: CASGLVLGQRMDTQYF

clone size: -
J gene: TRBJ1-2
V gene: TRBV7-9
D gene: -
CDR3 DNA: TGTGCCAGCAGCCGCACGAAGGCCGGGGCTCCCAACTATGGCTACACCTTC
CDR3 protein: CASSRTKAGAPNYGYTF

clone size: -
J gene: TRBJ1-5
V gene: TRBV18
D gene: -
CDR3 DNA: TGTGCCAGCTCACTCTCCTCTACCACCAATCAGCCCCAGCATTTT
CDR3 protein: CASSLSSTTNQPQHF

clone size: -
J gene: TRBJ2-2
V gene: TRBV28
D gene: -
CDR3 DNA: TGTGCCAGTAAGCAGGGTGGCACCGGGGAGCTGTTTTTT
CDR3 protein: CASKQGGTGELFF

clone size: -
J gene: TRBJ1-3
V gene: TRBV4-2
D gene: -
CDR3 DNA: TGTGCGTCGCAGGCCTCTGGAAACACCATATATTTT
CDR3 protein: CASQASGNTIYF

clone size: -
J gene: TRBJ2-1
V gene: TRBV11-2
D gene: -
CDR3 DNA: TGTGCCAGCAGCTTAATAACTGCCTATGAGCAGTTCTTC
CDR3 protein: CASSLITAYEQFF

clone size: few
J gene: TRBJ1-2
V gene: TRBV14
D gene: -
CDR3 DNA: TGTGCCAGCAGCCAAGTCCAGGGTTATGGCTACACCTTC
CDR3 protein: CASSQVQGYGYTF

clone size: few
J gene: TRBJ1-2
V gene: TRBV30
D gene: -
CDR3 DNA: TGTGCCTGGACCAAAGCCGGAGCTAACTATGGCTACACCTTC
CDR3 protein: CAWTKAGANYGYTF

clone size: -
J gene: TRBJ2-2
V gene: TRBV5-1
D gene: -
CDR3 DNA: TGCGCCAGCAGCTTCGGCAGGACGAACACCGGGGAGCTGTTTTTT
CDR3 protein: CASSFGRTNTGELFF

clone size: -
J gene: TRBJ2-7
V gene: TRBV4-1
D gene: TRBD1
CDR3 DNA: TGCGCCAGCAGTCATCAACAGGGGATGGCCTACGAGCAGTACTTC
CDR3 protein: CASSHQQGMAYEQYF

clone size: -
J gene: TRBJ2-3
V gene: TRBV28
D gene: -
CDR3 DNA: TGTGCCAGCAGTTCCTTAGCGAGAGATACGCAGTATTTT
CDR3 protein: CASSSLARDTQYF

clone size: -
J gene: TRBJ2-3
V gene: TRBV5-1
D gene: TRBD2
CDR3 DNA: TGCGCCAGCAGCGACACTAGCGGGGGGGTAGATACGCAGTATTTT
CDR3 protein: CASSDTSGGVDTQYF

clone size: -
J gene: TRBJ2-1
V gene: TRBV6-4
D gene: TRBD2
CDR3 DNA: TGTGCCAGCAGCAGGACTAGCGGGGGGTATGAGCAGTTCTTC
CDR3 protein: CASSRTSGGYEQFF

clone size: -
J gene: TRBJ2-5
V gene: TRBV5-1
D gene: -
CDR3 DNA: TGCGCCAGCAGCTTGGAGGGGGACAACTACCGGGGAGAGACCCAGTACTTC
CDR3 protein: CASSLEGDNYRGETQYF

clone size: -
J gene: TRBJ2-5
V gene: TRBV28
D gene: -
CDR3 DNA: TGTGCCAGCAGTACCTGGACGGGGACACGGCAAGAGACCCAGTACTTC
CDR3 protein: CASSTWTGTRQETQYF

clone size: -
J gene: TRBJ2-2
V gene: TRBV25-1
D gene: -
CDR3 DNA: TGTGCCAGCAGGGCTAGGTTTGCCGGGGAGCTGTTTTTT
CDR3 protein: CASRARFAGELFF

clone size: -
J gene: TRBJ2-2
V gene: TRBV19
D gene: -
CDR3 DNA: TGTGCCAGTAGTATTTGGAGGGGGACGAACACCGGGGAGCTGTTTTTT
CDR3 protein: CASSIWRGTNTGELFF

clone size: -
J gene: TRBJ2-2
V gene: TRBV7-2
D gene: TRBD1
CDR3 DNA: TGTGCCAGCAGTTACACGACAGGGTCGACCGGGGAGCTGTTTTTT
CDR3 protein: CASSYTTGSTGELFF

clone size: -
J gene: TRBJ2-1
V gene: TRBV11-3
D gene: -
CDR3 DNA: TGTGCCAGCAGCCCCATGGGCAGATACAATGAGCAGTTCTTC
CDR3 protein: CASSPMGRYNEQFF

clone size: -
J gene: TRBJ2-7
V gene: TRBV5-1
D gene: TRBD1
CDR3 DNA: TGCGCCAGCAGTTCCGACAGGGAAGGGGACGAGCAGTACTTC
CDR3 protein: CASSSDREGDEQYF

clone size: -
J gene: TRBJ2-1
V gene: TRBV5-1
D gene: -
CDR3 DNA: TGCGCCAGCAGCTTGGAGTACGCAGAGAATGAGCAGTTCTTC
CDR3 protein: CASSLEYAENEQFF

clone size: -
J gene: TRBJ2-2
V gene: TRBV6-6
D gene: -
CDR3 DNA: TGTGCCAGCAAACTTGGTGGGAACACCGGGGAGCTGTTTTTT
CDR3 protein: CASKLGGNTGELFF

clone size: few
J gene: TRBJ1-2
V gene: TRBV19
D gene: TRBD1
CDR3 DNA: TGTGCCAGTAGTATAAACCCCACCGGGACAGGGAATGGCTACACCTTC
CDR3 protein: CASSINPTGTGNGYTF

clone size: -
J gene: TRBJ1-2
V gene: TRBV28
D gene: -
CDR3 DNA: TGTGCCAGCAGTTTTAACCATGGCTACACCTTC
CDR3 protein: CASSFNHGYTF

clone size: -
J gene: TRBJ1-2
V gene: TRBV28
D gene: -
CDR3 DNA: TGTGCCAGCAGTCTTAATAGAGGGGGAGGCTACACCTTC
CDR3 protein: CASSLNRGGGYTF

clone size: -
J gene: TRBJ2-6
V gene: TRBV5-1
D gene: -
CDR3 DNA: TGCGCCAGCAGCTTGGTAGTCTCTGGGGCCAACGTCCTGACTTTC
CDR3 protein: CASSLVVSGANVLTF

clone size: -
J gene: TRBJ2-1
V gene: TRBV4-1
D gene: TRBD2
CDR3 DNA: TGCGCCAGCAGCCAAGGGGACGGACTAGCGGGGAAATCCTACAATGAGCAGTTCTTC
CDR3 protein: CASSQGDGLAGKSYNEQFF

clone size: -
J gene: TRBJ1-4
V gene: TRBV7-2
D gene: -
CDR3 DNA: TGTGCCAGCAGCGGCCCAGGGATCGAAGTTGAAAAACTGTTTTTT
CDR3 protein: CASSGPGIEVEKLFF

clone size: few
J gene: TRBJ1-1
V gene: TRBV9
D gene: TRBD1
CDR3 DNA: TGTGCCAGCAGCCCTCCCCGGGACAGGGAGGACCAAGAAGCTTTCTTT
CDR3 protein: CASSPPRDREDQEAFF

clone size: -
J gene: TRBJ2-5
V gene: TRBV4-3
D gene: -
CDR3 DNA: TGCGCCAGCAGCCAAGATCTGTCCACTCAAGAGACCCAGTACTTC
CDR3 protein: CASSQDLSTQETQYF